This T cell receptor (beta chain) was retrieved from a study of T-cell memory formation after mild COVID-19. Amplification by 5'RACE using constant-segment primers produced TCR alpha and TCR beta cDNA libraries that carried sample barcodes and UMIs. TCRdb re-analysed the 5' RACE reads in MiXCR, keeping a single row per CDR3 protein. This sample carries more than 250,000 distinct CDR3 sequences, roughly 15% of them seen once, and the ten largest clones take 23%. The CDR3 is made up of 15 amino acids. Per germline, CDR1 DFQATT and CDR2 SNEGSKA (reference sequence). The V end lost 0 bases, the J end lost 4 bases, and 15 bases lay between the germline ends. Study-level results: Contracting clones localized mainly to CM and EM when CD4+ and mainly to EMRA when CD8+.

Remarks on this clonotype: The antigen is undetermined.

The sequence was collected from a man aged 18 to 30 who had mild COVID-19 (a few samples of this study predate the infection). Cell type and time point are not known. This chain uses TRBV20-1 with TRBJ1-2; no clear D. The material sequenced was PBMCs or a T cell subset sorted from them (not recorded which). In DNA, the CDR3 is TGCAGTGCTAGAGACGGGGAGGGTAGGGCCTATGGCTACACCTTC. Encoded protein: CSARDGEGRAYGYTF.